This T cell receptor beta chain is from a study of CXCR3-negative and CXCR3-positive naive CD8 T cells (dated by TCRdb to about 2019). A note on the overall study: In total, some 150 million TRB reads were obtained, corresponding to roughly 1.5 +/- 0.3 million reads per library. Naive subsets from 5 or 6 donors and memory cells from 3 donors were included in the TRBV-TRBJ cluster analysis. Diversity and physicochemical repertoire analyses were performed on around 10 donors pooled from two independent experiments. Overall study results and their limits: CXCR3 expression partially decreased after cryopreservation, so most assays used freshly isolated PBMCs. Both naive subsets had comparably high repertoire diversity, while memory CD8+ T cells had much lower repertoire diversity. Compared with CXCR3-negative naive cells, CXCR3-positive naive cells had TRB CDR3s with higher hydrophobicity (lower Kidera factor 4), lower energy, and higher strength and volume indices. Because surface CD5, which has been linked to self-reactivity in mice, was comparable between naive subsets, TCR interaction strength was also inferred from TRB CDR3 physicochemical properties. Naive CXCR3-negative and CXCR3-positive cells from the same donor showed similar TRBV-TRBJ usage, whereas memory cells showed distinct patterns.

Notes on this clonotype: The antigen this receptor binds is unknown.

For sequencing, a NextSeq 550 was employed. The Human TCR Profiling Kit (MiLaboratory) was used to make UMI-labeled 5' RACE TRB cDNA libraries. The full amount of extracted RNA was used for cDNA synthesis, and the full amount of resulting cDNA was used for PCR amplification. Libraries were prepared in parallel using an identical number of PCR cycles. For the original study's pipeline: With a requirement of at least two reads per UMI, MIGEC and MiXCR extracted about 50,000 +/- 10,000 unique UMI-labeled TRB cDNA molecules per library. On average, each library contained approximately 40,000 +/- 10,000 functional in-frame TRB CDR3 nucleotide clonotypes without stop codons. After downsampling to 5000 UMI-labeled TRB molecules per sample, diversity metrics such as normalized Shannon-Wiener and Chao1 were calculated in VDJtools. VDJtools was used to calculate clonotype-size-weighted physicochemical properties of the central five CDR3 residues, namely interaction energy, strength, volume and Kidera factor 4. TCRdb reprocessed the reads and provides one entry for every CDR3 protein sequence; no DNA is given. V and J calls and clone size were set by TCRdb, not the authors. This sample's table lists approximately 100,000 distinct CDR3 sequences. The leading ten clones occupy 0.35% to 0.4% of the sample.

For each CD8+ T cell subset, flow sorting was done in triplicate, and about 300,000 cells per subset went directly into RLT lysis buffer. Naive CD8+ T cells were defined stringently as CD45RO-CCR7+CD27+CD95- to exclude memory contaminants. Peripheral blood mononuclear cells were isolated from buffy coats using standard density gradient centrifugation. A FACSAria III was used to flow-sort naive CXCR3-negative and CXCR3-positive CD8+ T cells. An RNeasy Mini Kit was used to extract total RNA from the sorted cells. The CDR3 spans 17 residues, from the cysteine through the phenylalanine. No nucleotide data were recorded. The CDR1 and CDR2 encoded by the germline V gene are LGHNA and YSLEER.

The V gene is TRBV4-3 and the J gene is TRBJ2-1. The source is a human donor in good health. Some clones in this sample may be carry-over from other donors' samples. Input material: naive CXCR3+ CD8+ T cells from blood. Read against the paper, the sample's cell subset or site label means: CD45RO-CCR7+CD27+CD95- naive CD8+ T cells expressing CXCR3 (TNR3+). The CDR3 sequence is CASSQDLWQLRHNEQFF.